This T cell receptor (beta chain) comes out of a study of beta chain features in type 1 diabetes. This CDR3 contains 9 residues. Germline lookup yields CDR1 SNHLY and CDR2 FYNNEI. Trimming stripped 8 bases from V and 8 bases from J, with 6 bases between. Expressed TCRB transcripts were sequenced, since all the RNA that had been isolated was reverse transcribed. The data were produced by immunoSEQ multiplex PCR, yet TCRdb's version contains in-frame clones alone and is incomplete. The table has about 900,000 clones, about 17% seen once; the top ten hold 0.02% to 0.025%. The receptor comes from a woman aged 18-30 years in good health. The chain carries TRBV2 and TRBJ1-2; D is uncertain. Sample: naive CD4+ T cells from blood. The CDR3 DNA is TGTGCCAGCCCTCAGGGCTACACCTTC. This encodes CASPQGYTF.